One sample yielded the 16 T cell receptor beta chains listed below, sequenced in a study of blood T cell repertoires in COVID-19. Data came from immunoSEQ multiplex PCR; TCRdb stores just in-frame clones and leaves some out. This sample has under 75,000 clones, with around 90% found just once. The sequenced sample was peripheral blood. Receptors originate from a man aged 50-60 years with active COVID-19.

The chain uses TRBV5-6 and TRBJ1-1; D is undetermined. Per the germline V gene, CDR1 is SGHDT and CDR2 is YYEEEE. The CDR3 extends over 13 amino acids. V gave up 3 bases and J gave up 1 base, with 7 bases separating them. The CDR3 reads CASSSGWNTEAFF. CDR3 bases: TGTGCCAGCAGCTCGGGGTGGAACACTGAAGCTTTCTTT.

This clone appeared once. The chain recombines TRBV19 with TRBJ1-2, with D unresolved. This CDR3 has 13 amino acids. V dropped 6 bases and J dropped 4 bases, with 12 bases sitting between them. Germline CDR1 is LNHDA and CDR2 is SQIVND (reference sequence). The CDR3 DNA follows: TGTGCCAGTAGCAGTACCGAGGGCTATGGCTACACCTTC. The encoded protein is CASSSTEGYGYTF.

The rearrangement joins TRBV10-3 to TRBJ1-2; TRBD1 matches at 8 bases. Trimming cost V 10 bases and J 3 bases; bases outside gene matches: 7. The CDR3 is 13 amino acids. CDR1 and CDR2 from the germline V gene are ENHRY and SYGVKD. CDR3 loop: CATGQGPYYGYTF. The CDR3 DNA reads TGTGCCACAGGACAGGGCCCTTACTATGGCTACACCTTC.

In this sample, this clone turned up once. This chain's CDR3 is CASMPRGRVHEQYF. In DNA, the CDR3 is TGTGCCAGCATGCCAAGGGGGCGCGTCCACGAGCAGTACTTC. The J gene is TRBJ2-7, the V gene TRBV3-1 (or the pseudogene TRBV3-2), with 7 positions matching TRBD1. CDR1 and CDR2 (germline): LGHDT, YNNKEL (reference sequence). The V and J ends lost 7 bases and 5 bases, in that order; junction bases with no gene match: 11. This CDR3 contains 14 residues.

CDR3 protein: CASSQDRATNEKLFF. The CDR3 bases are TGCGCCAGCAGCCAAGACAGGGCAACTAATGAAAAACTGTTTTTT. The chain links TRBV4-3 to TRBJ1-4, with a weak D call TRBD1 (5 bases). The CDR3 is 15 residues long. V was clipped by 0 bases and J by 0 bases, with 5 bases between them. CDR1 and CDR2 from the germline V gene are LGHNA and YSLEER.

V usage is TRBV30 and J usage is TRBJ1-6, with 9 bases aligning to TRBD1. The ends lost 5 bases at V and 9 bases at J; junction bases unmatched: 5. CDR1 and CDR2 from the germline V gene are GTSNPN and SVGIG (reference sequence). CDR3 length equals 13 residues. This chain's CDR3 is CAWSGQGSSPLHF. The CDR3 bases are TGTGCCTGGTCGGGACAGGGCTCTTCACCCCTCCACTTT. The whole variable domain, remainder taken from reference TRBV30 and TRBJ1-6, is SQTIHQWPATLVQPVGSPLSLECTVEGTSNPNLYWYRQAAGRGLQLLFYSVGIGQISSEVPQNLSASRPQDRQFILSSKKLLLSDSGFYLCAWSGQGSSPLHFGNGTRLTVT.

The chain links TRBV6-5 to TRBJ2-5, with TRBD2 identical over 9 bases. The germline gives CDR1 MNHEY, CDR2 SVGAGI. Unmatched junction bases numbered 6, after V lost 8 bases and J lost 5 bases. CDR3 length: 13 residues. The CDR3 nucleotides are TGTGCCAGCTCTGGGCTAGCGGGGGAGACCCAGTACTTC. Translated, it gives CASSGLAGETQYF.

J is TRBJ1-2 and V is TRBV6-5, with D perhaps matching TRBD1 (6 bases). Trimming removed 7 bases from V and 4 bases from J, with 16 bases in between. The germline CDR1 and CDR2 sequences are MNHEY and SVGAGI. The CDR3 covers 14 residues. CDR3 residues: CASILLKQGYGYTF. For the CDR3, the DNA is TGTGCCAGCATATTGTTAAAACAGGGCTATGGCTACACCTTC.

This chain uses TRBV30 with TRBJ1-2; TRBD1 matches at 10 bases. V was clipped by 0 bases and J by 7 bases; unmatched bases: 5. Germline V gene sequence: CDR1 GTSNPN, CDR2 SVGIG (reference sequence). The CDR3 contains 14 residues. The CDR3 DNA follows: TGTGCCTGGAGTGTAGAAAGGACAGGGGGTGGCTACACCTTC. This gives the protein CAWSVERTGGGYTF.

The V gene is TRBV5-1, the J gene TRBJ2-2, with D possibly being TRBD1 (6 bases). The CDR3 is 16 residues long. The germline gives CDR1 SGHRS, CDR2 YFSETQ. Between the trimmed V and J ends, which lost 5 bases and 6 bases, there was a span of 20 bases. The CDR3 bases are TGCGCCAGCAGGGTCGGTGGTCAGGGGTTTCCCGGGGAGCTGTTTTTT. Its protein product is CASRVGGQGFPGELFF.

This clone appeared a few times. The CDR3 region is CASSHATDRASWSGKLFF. In DNA form, the CDR3 reads TGCGCCAGCAGCCATGCCACGGACAGAGCTTCTTGGTCCGGAAAACTGTTTTTT. This sequence joins TRBV4-1 and TRBJ1-4; D possibly corresponds to TRBD1 (6 bases). Germline V gives CDR1 MGHRA, CDR2 YSYEKL. The germline V and J ends were trimmed by 3 bases and 10 bases, with 27 bases remaining between them. CDR3 length: 18 amino acids.

This clone is a singleton in its sample. This rearrangement joins TRBV6-6 to TRBJ1-6; no reliable D call. The germline gives CDR1 MNHNY, CDR2 SVGAGI (reference sequence). This CDR3 spans 12 amino acids. Trimming stripped 6 bases from V and 9 bases from J, with 9 bases between. The CDR3 is CASSAEGSPLHF. Written as DNA, the CDR3 is TGTGCCAGCAGCGCGGAAGGTTCACCCCTCCACTTT.

The chain couples TRBV6-1 to TRBJ2-7; 10 bases match TRBD1. Losses at the gene ends were 2 bases for V and 3 bases for J; bases not matched to a gene: 4. This CDR3 comprises 15 residues. The V gene's germline CDR1 is MNHNS and CDR2 SASEGT. DNA for the CDR3: TGTGCCAGCAGTGAATTGGGACAGGGGTTCTACGAGCAGTACTTC. Protein: CASSELGQGFYEQYF.

The chain couples TRBV12-3 or TRBV12-4 to TRBJ2-1; D remains unclear. Deletions cut 3 bases from V and 3 bases from J, with 6 bases between. CDR3 length: 13 amino acids. The CDR3 nucleotides read TGTGCCAGCAGTTTCGACAACTACAATGAGCAGTTCTTC. It is translated as CASSFDNYNEQFF.

The chain joins TRBV5-8 to TRBJ1-5; D not certain. The V end lost 4 bases, the J end lost 7 bases, and 12 bases lay between the germline ends. Germline V gene lookup returns CDR1 SGHTS and CDR2 YDEGEE. The CDR3 runs to 13 residues. CDR3 bases: TGTGCCAGCAGCCCGTTCCGGGGACAGCCCCAGCATTTT. This gives the protein CASSPFRGQPQHF.

CDR3 amino acids: CASVLKTGWFEQFF. In DNA, the CDR3 is TGTGCCAGCGTGCTTAAGACAGGTTGGTTTGAGCAGTTCTTC. The rearrangement links TRBV7-2 to TRBJ2-1; tentatively, D is TRBD1 (6 bases). The CDR3 is 14 residues long. Trimming cost V 8 bases and J 9 bases, with 20 bases left between them. CDR1 SGHTA and CDR2 FQGNSA come from the germline V gene.